Each of the 17 T cell receptor beta chains below was sequenced from the same sample in a study of shared clonotypes between healthy human individuals. The method was immunoSEQ multiplex PCR; TCRdb's version includes in-frame clones alone and lacks a portion of them. The profile shows millions of clones, over 85% of them singletons. The specimen sequenced was naive CD4+ T cells sorted from blood. Subset in this sample: CD45RA+ positively selected. Every receptor here comes from a man between 18 and 35 years old in good health.

The CDR3 loop reads CASSHPLDGQGEAGELFF. CDR3 DNA: TGCGCCAGCAGTCACCCACTTGACGGACAGGGGGAGGCCGGGGAGCTGTTTTTT. The chain is built from TRBV23-1 and TRBJ2-2; 10 bases are shared with TRBD1. TRBV23-1 is marked as an open reading frame, function uncertain. With 3 bases clipped from V and 6 bases from J, the junction kept 13 bases outside the gene matches. The CDR3 contains 18 residues.

This clone was counted a few times. The chain is built from TRBV6-5 and TRBJ1-2, with 7 bases fitting TRBD1. This CDR3 region has 12 residues. With V trimmed by 6 bases and J by 8 bases, 6 bases remained unmatched. Per the germline V gene, CDR1 is MNHEY and CDR2 is SVGAGI. The CDR3 here is CASRRQGEGYTF. The CDR3 DNA reads as TGTGCCAGCAGACGACAGGGAGAAGGCTACACCTTC.

The genes are TRBV5-8 and TRBJ2-5; 7 bases fit TRBD1. Germline trimming cut 4 bases from V and 5 bases from J; bases unmatched to any gene: 8. CDR3 length: 14 residues. The germline V gene encodes CDR1 SGHTS and CDR2 YDEGEE. CDR3: CASSLPGTAETQYF. The CDR3, as DNA: TGTGCCAGCAGCCTACCCGGGACAGCGGAGACCCAGTACTTC.

V and J are TRBV6-1 and TRBJ1-3, with D possibly TRBD1 on 6 matching bases. V was clipped by 2 bases and J by 0 bases, with 11 bases between them. CDR3 size: 16 residues. Germline V CDR1 and CDR2: MNHNS, SASEGT. The CDR3 DNA follows: TGTGCCAGCAGTGAAAGTGGGACATACTCTGGAAACACCATATATTTT. Encoded protein: CASSESGTYSGNTIYF.

CDR3 DNA: TGTGCCTGGAGTAAGGGGCACGAGCAGTACTTC. This sequence encodes CAWSKGHEQYF. The rearrangement links TRBV30 to TRBJ2-7; D is possibly TRBD1 (5 bases). The CDR3 runs 11 residues. V was shortened by 2 bases and J by 5 bases, with 7 bases between the two germline ends. Germline V gene lookup returns CDR1 GTSNPN and CDR2 SVGIG (reference sequence).

The V and J genes are TRBV11-3 and TRBJ2-1; 7 nucleotides match TRBD1. The CDR3 consists of 15 residues. V dropped 4 bases and J dropped 5; count of bases not matched to a gene: 8. The germline gives CDR1 SGHNT, CDR2 YENEEA. The CDR3 region has the DNA TGTGCCAGCAGCTCCACGGGACAGCCTAACAATGAGCAGTTCTTC. Residues: CASSSTGQPNNEQFF.

The rearrangement uses TRBV30 and TRBJ2-1; 7 bases align to TRBD2. The junction had 8 bases not matched to a gene; V was cut back by 3 bases and J by 6 bases. Germline values: CDR1 GTSNPN, CDR2 SVGIG (reference sequence). This CDR3 region has 14 residues. The CDR3 DNA reads TGTGCCTGGAGGCGGAGCGGGGCGTTCAATGAGCAGTTCTTC. This gives the protein CAWRRSGAFNEQFF.

This clone was found once. The chain uses TRBV5-1 and TRBJ2-5; TRBD2 aligns across 10 bases. From germline, CDR1 is SGHRS and CDR2 YFSETQ. The length of the CDR3 is 14 residues. The V gene end was trimmed by 4 bases and the J gene end by 4 bases; junction bases not matched to a gene: 4. The CDR3 DNA sequence: TGCGCCAGCAGCGAAGCGGGGGGGCTAGAGACCCAGTACTTC. Its translation: CASSEAGGLETQYF. The entire variable domain, with the rest obtained from reference TRBV5-1 and TRBJ2-5, is as follows: KAGVTQTPRYLIKTRGQQVTLSCSPISGHRSVSWYQQTPGQGLQFLFEYFSETQRNKGNFPGRFSGRQFSNSRSEMNVSTLELGDSALYLCASSEAGGLETQYFGPGTRLLVL.

The count of this clone is one. The genes are TRBV7-2 and TRBJ2-5; TRBD2 agrees at 8 bases. The CDR3 sequence is 15 residues long. The germline V gene has CDR1 SGHTA and CDR2 FQGNSA. V shed 1 base, J shed 4 bases, and the junction held 5 bases outside the gene matches. The CDR3 reads CASSLGFGGGETQYF. In nucleotides, the CDR3 is TGTGCCAGCAGCTTAGGGTTCGGGGGGGGAGAGACCCAGTACTTC.

The rearrangement uses TRBV7-2 and TRBJ2-1, with D unresolved. The CDR3 totals 12 residues. Trimming took 1 base from V and 15 from J, leaving 13 bases between them. Germline V gene data show CDR1 as SGHTA and CDR2 as FQGNSA. In DNA form, the CDR3 reads TGTGCCAGCAGCTTAGACGTGACCCCGTTGTTCTTC. This gives the protein CASSLDVTPLFF.

The rearrangement joins TRBV6-1 to TRBJ1-2; TRBD1 matches 7 bases. In germline, CDR1 is MNHNS, CDR2 SASEGT. V shed 3 bases, J shed 8 bases, and the junction held 18 bases outside the gene matches. CDR3 length equals 17 residues. The CDR3 DNA follows: TGTGCCAGCAGTGATCAGGCAGGGGGAGTCATGGTAGGAGGCTACACCTTC. This gives the protein CASSDQAGGVMVGGYTF.

The chain combines TRBV11-2 with TRBJ2-1; TRBD2 matches 14 bases. Trimming took 5 bases from V and 0 from J; bases not matched to a gene: 9. The CDR3 contains 19 residues. Germline V lookup: CDR1 SGHAT, CDR2 FQNNGV. CDR3 DNA: TGTGCCAGCAGCCCCGGACTAGCGGGAGGTCCTTTCTCCTACAATGAGCAGTTCTTC. Its protein is CASSPGLAGGPFSYNEQFF. The full variable domain, its missing parts supplied by reference TRBV11-2 and TRBJ2-1, is EAGVAQSPRYKIIEKRQSVAFWCNPISGHATLYWYQQILGQGPKLLIQFQNNGVVDDSQLPKDRFSAERLKGVDSTLKIQPAKLEDSAVYLCASSPGLAGGPFSYNEQFFGPGTRLTVL.

With respect to this clone: Other DNA sequences in this sample translate to the same CDR3. The rearrangement links TRBV2 to TRBJ1-6; D is perhaps TRBD1 (5 bases). V lost 4 bases and J lost 7, with 8 bases in between. The CDR3 totals 13 residues. CDR1 is SNHLY and CDR2 is FYNNEI in the germline V gene. The CDR3 sequence is CASSGQGNSPLHF. CDR3 in DNA: TGTGCCAGCAGTGGTCAGGGAAATTCACCCCTCCACTTT.

The genes are TRBV5-6 and TRBJ1-2; 12 nucleotides line up with TRBD1. The CDR3 totals 15 residues. Trimming removed 3 bases from V and 8 bases from J; junction bases left unmatched: 8. Germline CDR1 SGHDT, CDR2 YYEEEE. CDR3 protein: CASSYRGQGAKGYTF. For the CDR3, the DNA is TGTGCCAGCAGCTACCGGGGACAGGGGGCGAAGGGCTACACCTTC. The full variable domain, in which reference TRBV5-6 and TRBJ1-2 provide the parts outside the CDR3, is DAGVTQSPTHLIKTRGQQVTLRCSPKSGHDTVSWYQQALGQGPQFIFQYYEEEERQRGNFPDRFSGHQFPNYSSELNVNALLLGDSALYLCASSYRGQGAKGYTFGSGTRLTVV.

With regard to this clone: Other nucleotide sequences from this sample produce the same CDR3. CDR3 DNA sequence: TGCGCCAGCAGCTTGGCACCCCCAGATACGCAGTATTTT. This translates into CASSLAPPDTQYF. The chain recombines TRBV5-1 with TRBJ2-3, with unresolved D. Between the trimmed V and J ends, which lost 0 bases and 4 bases, there was a span of 6 bases. CDR3 length: 13 amino acids. Germline-derived CDR1 and CDR2 are SGHRS and YFSETQ.

The chain employs TRBV12-2 and TRBJ2-2; the DNA was not compared with TRBD1, the D call given in the table. TRBV12-2 is a pseudogene. The CDR3 is 15 amino acids. This chain's CDR3 is CASRPQGWWTGELFF. DNA of the CDR3: TGTGCAAGTCGCCCACAGGGGTGGTGGACCGGGGAGCTGTTTTTT.

Concerning this clone: At the DNA level, this CDR3 is encoded by other sequences in the same sample as well. V is TRBV5-1 and J is TRBJ2-1; possibly TRBD2 for D (5 bases). Trimming took off 1 base at V and 0 bases at J, with 8 bases between the two ends. This CDR3 region has 15 residues. Per the germline V gene, CDR1 is SGHRS and CDR2 is YFSETQ. The DNA of the CDR3 is TGCGCCAGCAGCTTGTCTAGCTCCTCCTACAATGAGCAGTTCTTC. It yields the protein CASSLSSSSYNEQFF. Variable domain in full (rest from reference TRBV5-1 and TRBJ2-1): KAGVTQTPRYLIKTRGQQVTLSCSPISGHRSVSWYQQTPGQGLQFLFEYFSETQRNKGNFPGRFSGRQFSNSRSEMNVSTLELGDSALYLCASSLSSSSYNEQFFGPGTRLTVL.